This TCR beta chain came from a study of blood T cells in healthy people across ages. The second PCR ran roughly 6 to 11 cycles with a sample-barcoded 5' primer and J-beta primers. TCRdb called the 5' RACE reads again in MiXCR, with one record for every CDR3 protein. The data hold some 880,000 distinct CDR3 sequences, with about 36% observed a single time. The authors drew about 9.5 milliliters of peripheral blood from each donor. Each sample used at least 6.5 million PBMCs. The CDR3 runs to 15 residues. V gave up 5 bases and J gave up 1 base; unmatched junction bases: 6. CDR1 and CDR2 from the germline V gene are SGHVS and FQNEAQ. This clonotype showed up just a few times.

The chain carries TRBV7-8 and TRBJ1-1; TRBD1 matches 8 bases. This receptor was obtained from a man between 18 and 35 years old in good health. The sample consisted of blood. This chain's CDR3 is CASSINRGANTEAFF. CDR3 nucleotide sequence: TGTGCCAGCAGCATCAACAGGGGGGCGAACACTGAAGCTTTCTTT.